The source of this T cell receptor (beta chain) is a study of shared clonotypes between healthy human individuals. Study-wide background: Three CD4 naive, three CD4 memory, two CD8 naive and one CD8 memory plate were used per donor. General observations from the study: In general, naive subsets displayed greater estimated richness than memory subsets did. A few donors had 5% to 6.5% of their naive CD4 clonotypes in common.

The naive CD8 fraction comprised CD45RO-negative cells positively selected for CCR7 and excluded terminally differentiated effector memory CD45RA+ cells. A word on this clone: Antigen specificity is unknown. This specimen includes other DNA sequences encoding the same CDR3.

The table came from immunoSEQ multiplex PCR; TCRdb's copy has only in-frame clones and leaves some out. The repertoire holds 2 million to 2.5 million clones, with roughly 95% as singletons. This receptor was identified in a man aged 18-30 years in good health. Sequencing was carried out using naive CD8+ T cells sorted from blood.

CDR3 sequence: CASSQVADSSYEQYF. The CDR3 nucleotides read TGCGCCAGCAGCCAAGTAGCGGACAGCTCCTACGAGCAGTACTTC. The V and J genes are TRBV4-1 and TRBJ2-7; possibly TRBD1 or TRBD2 for D (6 bases each). The V gene's germline CDR1 is MGHRA and CDR2 YSYEKL. This CDR3 is 15 amino acids long. Trimming removed 1 base from V and 0 bases from J, with 10 bases in between.